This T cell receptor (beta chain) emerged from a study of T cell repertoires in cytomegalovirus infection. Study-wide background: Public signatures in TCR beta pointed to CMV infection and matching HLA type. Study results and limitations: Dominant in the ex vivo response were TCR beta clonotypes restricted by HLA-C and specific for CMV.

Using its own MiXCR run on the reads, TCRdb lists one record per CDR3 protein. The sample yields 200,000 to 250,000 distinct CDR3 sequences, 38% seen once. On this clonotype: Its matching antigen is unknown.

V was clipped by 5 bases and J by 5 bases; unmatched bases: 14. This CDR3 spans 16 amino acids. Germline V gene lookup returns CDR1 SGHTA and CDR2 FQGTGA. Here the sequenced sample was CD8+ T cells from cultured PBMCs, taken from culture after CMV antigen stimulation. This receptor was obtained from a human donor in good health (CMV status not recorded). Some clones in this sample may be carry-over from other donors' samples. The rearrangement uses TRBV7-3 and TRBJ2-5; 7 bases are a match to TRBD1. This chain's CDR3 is CASSPQTGSATETQYF. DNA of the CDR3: TGTGCCAGCAGCCCCCAGACAGGGAGCGCGACGGAGACCCAGTACTTC. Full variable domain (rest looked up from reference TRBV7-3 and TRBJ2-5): GAGVSQTPSNKVTEKGKYVELRCDPISGHTALYWYRQSLGQGPEFLIYFQGTGAADDSGLPNDRFFAVRPEGSVSTLKIQRTERGDSAVYLCASSPQTGSATETQYFGPGTRLLVL.